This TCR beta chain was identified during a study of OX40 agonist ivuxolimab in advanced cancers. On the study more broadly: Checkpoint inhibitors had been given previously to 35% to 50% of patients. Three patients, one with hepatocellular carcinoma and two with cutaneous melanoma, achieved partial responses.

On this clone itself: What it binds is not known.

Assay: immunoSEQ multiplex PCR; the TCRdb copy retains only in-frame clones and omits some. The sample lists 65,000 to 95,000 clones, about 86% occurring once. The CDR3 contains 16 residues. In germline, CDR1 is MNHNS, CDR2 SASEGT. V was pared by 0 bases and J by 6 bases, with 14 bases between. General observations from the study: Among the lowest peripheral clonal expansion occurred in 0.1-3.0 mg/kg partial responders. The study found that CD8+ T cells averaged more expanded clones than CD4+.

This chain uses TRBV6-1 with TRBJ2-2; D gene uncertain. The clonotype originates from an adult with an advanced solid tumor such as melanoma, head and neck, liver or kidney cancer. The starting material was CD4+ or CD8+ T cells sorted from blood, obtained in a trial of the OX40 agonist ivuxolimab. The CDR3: CASSEAIYRVSGELFF. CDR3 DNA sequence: TGTGCCAGCAGTGAAGCGATTTACCGGGTCTCCGGGGAGCTGTTTTTT.